A selection of T cell receptor beta chains follows, all from one sample in a study of CD8 T cells in Susac syndrome. TCRdb re-derived calls from the immunoSEQ multiplex PCR reads in MiXCR, one entry per CDR3 protein. This table holds more than 80,000 distinct CDR3 sequences, around 94% found once. Sequenced sample: CD8+ T cells from PBMCs. Receptors originate from a human donor with Susac syndrome. The CDR3 runs from the conserved cysteine through the conserved F or W. Fields, in order: D gene, J gene, clone size, V gene, CDR3 protein, CDR3 DNA. A D gene is named only where the DNA matches it firmly. Clone size is not always given. Where it is, it says once, few, many or a class for expanded clones.

d_call: -; j_call: TRBJ1-1; clone_size: -; v_call: TRBV19; cdr3_aa: CASSLTLGTEAFF; cdr3_nt: TGTGCCAGCTCCCTAACTCTGGGCACTGAAGCTTTCTTT
d_call: -; j_call: TRBJ1-1; clone_size: -; v_call: TRBV6-1; cdr3_aa: CATAQPDRIDLNTEAFF; cdr3_nt: TGTGCGACCGCCCAACCTGACAGGATAGATTTGAACACTGAAGCTTTCTTT
d_call: -; j_call: TRBJ1-1; clone_size: -; v_call: TRBV9; cdr3_aa: CASGGRPFF; cdr3_nt: TGTGCCAGCGGGGGACGGCCTTTCTTT
d_call: -; j_call: TRBJ2-5; clone_size: once; v_call: TRBV13; cdr3_aa: CASSSGGQNQETQYF; cdr3_nt: TGTGCCAGCAGCTCTGGGGGTCAGAACCAAGAGACCCAGTACTTC
d_call: -; j_call: TRBJ1-6; clone_size: -; v_call: TRBV2; cdr3_aa: CASIGARNSPLHF; cdr3_nt: TGTGCCAGCATCGGGGCCAGAAATTCACCCCTCCACTTT
d_call: -; j_call: TRBJ2-7; clone_size: few; v_call: TRBV18; cdr3_aa: CASSPPRGPPYEQYF; cdr3_nt: TGTGCCAGCTCACCACCCAGGGGCCCTCCCTACGAGCAGTACTTC
d_call: TRBD1; j_call: TRBJ1-1; clone_size: -; v_call: TRBV20-1; cdr3_aa: CSARRIQGRPYTEAFF; cdr3_nt: TGCAGTGCTAGACGGATACAGGGGCGCCCCTACACTGAAGCTTTCTTT
d_call: -; j_call: TRBJ2-2; clone_size: -; v_call: TRBV4-3; cdr3_aa: CASSQLGLANTGELFF; cdr3_nt: TGCGCCAGCAGCCAACTGGGCCTAGCAAACACCGGGGAGCTGTTTTTT
d_call: -; j_call: TRBJ2-1; clone_size: -; v_call: TRBV15; cdr3_aa: CATSREWGSSYNEQFF; cdr3_nt: TGTGCCACCAGCAGAGAGTGGGGGAGCTCCTACAATGAGCAGTTCTTC
d_call: TRBD2; j_call: TRBJ2-1; clone_size: -; v_call: TRBV29-1; cdr3_aa: CSVTPGGGEQFF; cdr3_nt: TGCAGCGTTACCCCCGGGGGGGGTGAGCAGTTCTTC
d_call: -; j_call: TRBJ1-2; clone_size: few; v_call: TRBV6-2/TRBV6-3; cdr3_aa: CASRGNGYTF; cdr3_nt: TGTGCCAGCCGGGGGAATGGCTACACCTTC